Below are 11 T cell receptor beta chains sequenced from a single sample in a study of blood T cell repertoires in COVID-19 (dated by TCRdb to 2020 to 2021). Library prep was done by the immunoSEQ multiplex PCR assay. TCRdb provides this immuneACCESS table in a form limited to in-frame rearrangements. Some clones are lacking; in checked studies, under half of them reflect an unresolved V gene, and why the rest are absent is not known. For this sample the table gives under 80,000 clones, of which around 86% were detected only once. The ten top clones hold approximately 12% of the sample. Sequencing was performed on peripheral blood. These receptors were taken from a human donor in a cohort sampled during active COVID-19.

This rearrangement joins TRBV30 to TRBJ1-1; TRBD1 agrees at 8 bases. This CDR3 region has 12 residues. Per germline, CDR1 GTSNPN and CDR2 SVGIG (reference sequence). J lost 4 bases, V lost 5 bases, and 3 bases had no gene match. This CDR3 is CAWGQGGTEAFF. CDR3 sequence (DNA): TGTGCCTGGGGACAGGGAGGCACTGAAGCTTTCTTT.

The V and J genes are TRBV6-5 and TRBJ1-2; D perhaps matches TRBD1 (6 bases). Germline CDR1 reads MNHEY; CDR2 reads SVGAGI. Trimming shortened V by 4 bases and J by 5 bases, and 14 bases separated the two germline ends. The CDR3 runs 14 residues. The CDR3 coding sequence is TGTGCCAGCAGTTCCCCGGGGACACAGTATGGCTACACCTTC. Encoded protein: CASSSPGTQYGYTF.

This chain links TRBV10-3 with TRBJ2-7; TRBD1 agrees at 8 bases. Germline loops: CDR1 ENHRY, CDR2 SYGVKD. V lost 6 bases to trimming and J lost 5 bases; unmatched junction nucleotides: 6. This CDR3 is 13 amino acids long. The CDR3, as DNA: TGTGCCATCAGCGCAGGGGGCAGGGACGAGCAGTACTTC. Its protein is CAISAGGRDEQYF.

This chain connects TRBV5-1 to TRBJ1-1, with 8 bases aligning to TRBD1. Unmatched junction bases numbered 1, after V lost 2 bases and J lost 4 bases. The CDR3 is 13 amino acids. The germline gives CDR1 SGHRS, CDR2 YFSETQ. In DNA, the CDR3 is TGCGCCAGCAGCTTTGACAGGGGCACTGAAGCTTTCTTT. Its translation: CASSFDRGTEAFF. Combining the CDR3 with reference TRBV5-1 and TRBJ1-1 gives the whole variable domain KAGVTQTPRYLIKTRGQQVTLSCSPISGHRSVSWYQQTPGQGLQFLFEYFSETQRNKGNFPGRFSGRQFSNSRSEMNVSTLELGDSALYLCASSFDRGTEAFFGQGTRLTVV.

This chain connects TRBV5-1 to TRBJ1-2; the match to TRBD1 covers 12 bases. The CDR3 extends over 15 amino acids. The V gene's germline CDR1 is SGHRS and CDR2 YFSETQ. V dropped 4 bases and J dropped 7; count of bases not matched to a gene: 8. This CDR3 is CASSASGTGGGGYTF. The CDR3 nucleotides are TGCGCCAGCAGCGCGTCCGGGACAGGGGGCGGTGGCTACACCTTC.

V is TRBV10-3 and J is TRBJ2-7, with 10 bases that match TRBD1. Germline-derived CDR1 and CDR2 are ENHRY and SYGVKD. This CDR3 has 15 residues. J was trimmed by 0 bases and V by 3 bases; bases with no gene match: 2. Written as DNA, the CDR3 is TGTGCCATCAGTGATCGGGACAGGGGCTCCTACGAGCAGTACTTC. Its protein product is CAISDRDRGSYEQYF.

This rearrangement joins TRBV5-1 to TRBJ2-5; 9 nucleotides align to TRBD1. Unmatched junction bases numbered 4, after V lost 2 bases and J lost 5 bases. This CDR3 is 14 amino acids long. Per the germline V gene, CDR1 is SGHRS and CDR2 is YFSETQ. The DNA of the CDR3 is TGCGCCAGCAGCTTTACAGGGGGCGGGGAGACCCAGTACTTC. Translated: CASSFTGGGETQYF.

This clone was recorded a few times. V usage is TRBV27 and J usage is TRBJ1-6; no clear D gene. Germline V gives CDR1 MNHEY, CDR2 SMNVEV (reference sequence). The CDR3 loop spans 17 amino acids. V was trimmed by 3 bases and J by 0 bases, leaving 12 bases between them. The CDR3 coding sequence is TGTGCCAGCAGTTTTGAGCGTGCGAGCTCCTATAATTCACCCCTCCACTTT. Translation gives CASSFERASSYNSPLHF.

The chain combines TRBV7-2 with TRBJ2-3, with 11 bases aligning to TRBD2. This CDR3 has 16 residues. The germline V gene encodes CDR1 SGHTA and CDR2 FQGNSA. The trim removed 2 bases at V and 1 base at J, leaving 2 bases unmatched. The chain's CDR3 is CASSLRTSGRTDTQYF. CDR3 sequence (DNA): TGTGCCAGCAGCTTAAGGACTAGCGGGCGCACAGATACGCAGTATTTT.

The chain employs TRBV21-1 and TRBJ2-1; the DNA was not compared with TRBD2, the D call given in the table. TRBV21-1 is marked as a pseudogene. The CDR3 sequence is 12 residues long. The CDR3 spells CASSKGLLGGFF. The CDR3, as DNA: TGTGCCAGCAGCAAAGGGCTACTCGGGGGGTTCTTC.

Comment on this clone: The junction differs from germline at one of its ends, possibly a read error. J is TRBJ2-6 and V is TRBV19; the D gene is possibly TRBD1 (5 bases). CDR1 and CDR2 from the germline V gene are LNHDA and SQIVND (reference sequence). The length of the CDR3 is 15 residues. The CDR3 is CASSIEALGANALTF. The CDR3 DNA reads TGTGCCAGTAGTATAGAGGCCTTAGGGGCCAACGCCCTGACTTTC.